These 20 T cell receptor beta chains share one sample of origin, sequenced in a study of blood T cells in healthy people across ages. The use of a sample-barcoded 5' primer and a J-beta primer mix characterized a second PCR of about 7 to 12 cycles. TCRdb redid the calling of the 5' RACE reads with MiXCR, one entry per CDR3 protein. The sample lists more than 1,400,000 distinct CDR3 sequences; 40% to 50% were seen once. Sequenced input: blood. The receptors stem from a woman in her late teens or twenties in good health.

In its sample, this clonotype was seen once. The genes are TRBV4-1 and TRBJ1-1, with D unclear. Germline V lookup: CDR1 MGHRA, CDR2 YSYEKL. The CDR3 runs 13 residues. Trimming cost V 2 bases and J 5 bases, with 9 bases left between them. The CDR3 nucleotides are TGCGCCAGCAGCCAACAGGTGAGGACTGAAGCTTTCTTT. Translating it yields CASSQQVRTEAFF.

The V call is TRBV6-1, the J call TRBJ2-1; 8 nucleotides line up with TRBD2. Germline V gene sequence: CDR1 MNHNS, CDR2 SASEGT. The CDR3 is 17 amino acids. J gave up 8 bases and V 5 bases, and 17 bases lay outside the gene matches. The CDR3 DNA follows: TGTGCCAGCAGTCGCACGGGGCCAAGCGGGAGTAGGGATGAGCAGTTCTTC. As protein: CASSRTGPSGSRDEQFF.

This clonotype was seen a handful of times. The chain uses TRBV20-1 and TRBJ2-1; 7 bases are shared with TRBD2. V dropped 6 bases and J dropped 6; count of bases not matched to a gene: 11. Germline V gene sequence: CDR1 DFQATT, CDR2 SNEGSKA (reference sequence). The CDR3 covers 14 residues. CDR3 residues: CSAPRGGPSNEQFF. The CDR3 DNA reads as TGCAGTGCCCCGCGGGGAGGGCCTTCCAATGAGCAGTTCTTC.

There are a few counts of this clonotype. The rearrangement links TRBV12-3 or TRBV12-4 to TRBJ2-5, with 8 nucleotides matching TRBD1. The DNA matches TRBJ2-7 better at its end, which makes the J call doubtful. The CDR3 spans 14 residues. The CDR3 sequence is CASSLGTGKSEQYF. The CDR3 DNA sequence: TGTGCCAGCAGTTTAGGGACAGGGAAATCCGAGCAGTACTTC.

This chain links TRBV5-1 with TRBJ2-5; 13 bases agree with TRBD2. Germline-derived CDR1 and CDR2 are SGHRS and YFSETQ. V shed 2 bases, J shed 3 bases, and the junction held 7 bases outside the gene matches. This CDR3 spans 17 amino acids. DNA for the CDR3: TGCGCCAGCAGCTTACCGACTAGCGGGGGGAACGAAGAGACCCAGTACTTC. Translation: CASSLPTSGGNEETQYF.

This clonotype was seen a few times. The genes are TRBV29-1 and TRBJ1-2; 8 bases are a match to TRBD1. Germline V gene data show CDR1 as SQVTM and CDR2 as ANQGSEA. This CDR3 is 14 amino acids long. Trimming removed 5 bases from V and 4 bases from J; junction bases left unmatched: 9. CDR3 nucleotides: TGCAGCGTTACTTTACAGGGGGAAGCCTATGGCTACACCTTC. This codes for CSVTLQGEAYGYTF.

CDR3 sequence: CASSFSVRETNTGELFF. The CDR3 DNA sequence: TGTGCCAGCAGCTTTTCTGTACGGGAAACGAACACCGGGGAGCTGTTTTTT. The chain employs TRBV7-6 and TRBJ2-2, with TRBD2 as a possible D gene (5 bases). Germline CDR1 is SGHVS and CDR2 is FNYEAQ. The V gene lost 3 bases and the J gene lost 0 bases, with 14 bases spanning the gap. CDR3 length equals 17 residues. Complete variable domain (other parts from reference TRBV7-6 and TRBJ2-2): GAGVSQSPRYKVTKRGQDVALRCDPISGHVSLYWYRQALGQGPEFLTYFNYEAQQDKSGLPNDRFSAERPEGSISTLTIQRTEQRDSAMYRCASSFSVRETNTGELFFGEGSRLTVL.

The genes are TRBV4-2 and TRBJ2-3; 7 bases agree with TRBD2. The V segment lost 0 bases and the J segment 1 base; nucleotides outside the gene matches: 7. This CDR3 region has 17 residues. CDR1 and CDR2 from the germline V gene are LGHNA and YNFKEQ. CDR3 sequence: CASSQDWVGGGTDTQYF. DNA of the CDR3: TGTGCCAGCAGCCAAGATTGGGTGGGGGGGGGCACAGATACGCAGTATTTT.

This rearrangement joins TRBV20-1 to TRBJ2-3; D might be TRBD1 or TRBD2, each matching 5 bases. This CDR3 contains 14 residues. Trimming removed 2 bases at V and 2 bases at J, with 11 bases between. CDR1 and CDR2 from the germline V gene are DFQATT and SNEGSKA (reference sequence). DNA for the CDR3: TGCAGTGCTAGAAGGGACCAGAACACAGATACGCAGTATTTT. Residues: CSARRDQNTDTQYF.

This clonotype was picked up a small number of times. This rearrangement joins TRBV20-1 to TRBJ2-3, with D uncertain. Trimming shortened V by 5 bases and J by 0 bases, and 15 bases separated the two germline ends. There are 15 residues in the CDR3. Germline V lookup: CDR1 DFQATT, CDR2 SNEGSKA (reference sequence). Here the CDR3 reads CSAPSIGVSTDTQYF. The CDR3 DNA is TGCAGTGCTCCAAGTATAGGCGTCAGCACAGATACGCAGTATTTT.

The CDR3 DNA follows: TGCGCCAGCAGACCCCACAGGGTGGGTCTAGTGAACACTGAAGCTTTCTTT. It translates to CASRPHRVGLVNTEAFF. V is TRBV5-1 and J is TRBJ1-1, with D tentatively TRBD1 (6 bases). V lost 5 bases, J lost 0 bases, and 20 bases lay in between. The CDR3 sequence is 17 residues long. The V gene's germline CDR1 is SGHRS and CDR2 YFSETQ.

The chain carries TRBV3-1 and TRBJ1-1; the D is unclear. V was clipped by 7 bases and J by 1 base, with 10 bases between them. Per germline, CDR1 LGHDT and CDR2 YNNKEL (reference sequence). The CDR3 is 13 amino acids. Written as DNA, the CDR3 is TGTGCCAGCACCCTGACACAGAACACTGAAGCTTTCTTT. Protein sequence: CASTLTQNTEAFF.

V usage is TRBV4-1 and J usage is TRBJ1-1; weak D call: TRBD1 (5 bases). The V end was cut by 1 base, the J end by 6 bases, with 12 bases between. The germline V gene has CDR1 MGHRA and CDR2 YSYEKL. The CDR3 totals 14 residues. CDR3 DNA sequence: TGCGCCAGCAGCCAAGCAGGGATGAGCGCTGAAGCTTTCTTT. Translating gives CASSQAGMSAEAFF.

This clonotype was counted only a few times. The V call is TRBV4-2, the J call TRBJ2-7, with 12 nucleotides matching TRBD2. CDR1 LGHNA and CDR2 YNFKEQ come from the germline V gene. The ends lost 1 base at V and 0 bases at J; junction bases unmatched: 22. The CDR3 sequence is 23 residues long. This chain's CDR3 is CASSQVLYDLPGTSGLSSYEQYF. The DNA for the CDR3 is TGTGCCAGCAGCCAAGTTTTATATGACCTTCCCGGGACTAGCGGGTTGAGCTCCTACGAGCAGTACTTC.

The chain uses TRBV7-9 and TRBJ1-6, with D possibly TRBD1 on 6 matching bases. V lost 5 bases and J 14 bases, leaving 25 bases between the germline ends. This CDR3 is built from 16 residues. Germline V lookup: CDR1 SEHNR, CDR2 FQNEAQ (reference sequence). In DNA form, the CDR3 reads TGTGCCAGCAGCACCACAGGGACCCTAGTTGGAGATTCCCTCCACTTT. Its translation is CASSTTGTLVGDSLHF.

The chain employs TRBV24-1 and TRBJ2-5; TRBD1 agrees at 7 bases. Unmatched junction bases numbered 7, after V lost 2 bases and J lost 5 bases. CDR1 and CDR2 from the germline V gene are KGHDR and SFDVKD. The CDR3 extends over 15 amino acids. The CDR3 DNA sequence: TGTGCCACCAGTGATTCTCGCACAGGGGACGAGACCCAGTACTTC. Translated, it gives CATSDSRTGDETQYF.

The V gene is TRBV12-3 or TRBV12-4, the J gene TRBJ1-6; maybe TRBD1 (6 bases). The CDR3 totals 13 residues. The V end lost 8 bases, the J end lost 4 bases, and 9 bases lay between the germline ends. Here the CDR3 DNA reads TGTGCCAGCGGAGGACAGTATAATTCACCCCTCCACTTT. Translating gives CASGGQYNSPLHF.

With respect to this clonotype: One end of the junction varies from germline; a read error may be responsible. V gene TRBV29-1 combines with J gene TRBJ2-1; tentatively, D is TRBD2 (5 bases). Germline lookup yields CDR1 SQVTM and CDR2 ANQGSEA. The CDR3 runs to 15 residues. The chain's CDR3 is CSVEAAGSSCNEQFF. In nucleotides, the CDR3 is TGCAGCGTTGAAGCGGCGGGTAGCTCCTGCAATGAGCAGTTCTTC.

This clonotype was picked up a small number of times. The V and J genes are TRBV10-3 and TRBJ2-7; weak D call: TRBD1 (6 bases). The V gene's germline CDR1 is ENHRY and CDR2 SYGVKD. The CDR3 runs to 13 residues. V was pared by 5 bases and J by 5 bases, with 13 bases between. The CDR3, as DNA: TGTGCCATCAGTCAGGAACAGGGCAACGAGCAGTACTTC. It encodes CAISQEQGNEQYF.

The sample holds a few counts of this clonotype. The chain combines TRBV7-2 with TRBJ2-7, with D perhaps matching TRBD1 (5 bases). CDR3 length equals 15 residues. V lost 5 bases, J lost 0 bases, and 14 bases lay in between. Germline loops: CDR1 SGHTA, CDR2 FQGNSA. The CDR3 is CASSGRTRGSYEQYF. For the CDR3, the DNA is TGTGCCAGCAGCGGAAGGACAAGGGGCTCCTACGAGCAGTACTTC.